These 10 T cell receptor beta chains share one sample of origin, sequenced in a study of cytomegalovirus exposure and HLA in healthy donors. Vbeta (60) and Jbeta (13) primers were used in the PCR. The repertoire was sequenced with immunoSEQ multiplex PCR; TCRdb's copy has only in-frame clones and lacks some. The sample contains some 76,000 clones, more than 80% of which appear only once. The sample was PBMCs. These receptor sequences come from a woman aged 30 to 39 in good health and CMV-seronegative.

The CDR3 region is CASSPWDSSYEQYF. CDR3 nucleotides: TGTGCCAGCAGCCCCTGGGACTCTTCCTACGAGCAGTACTTC. V gene TRBV7-8 combines with J gene TRBJ2-7; possibly TRBD2 for D (6 bases). The CDR3 length is 14 residues. The V and J ends lost 5 bases and 1 base respectively, with 12 bases between them. Germline V gene sequence: CDR1 SGHVS, CDR2 FQNEAQ.

The CDR3 here is CASSESKRSLNEKLFF. The DNA for the CDR3 is TGTGCCAGCAGTGAAAGCAAGAGGAGTCTTAATGAAAAACTGTTTTTT. V gene TRBV25-1 combines with J gene TRBJ1-4; D uncertain. Germline lookup yields CDR1 MGHDK and CDR2 SYGVNS. The length of the CDR3 is 16 residues. With 2 bases removed from V and 4 bases from J, the gap between germline ends came to 14 bases.

Comments on this clone: Mismatch with germline at one junction end may stem from a read error. The chain links TRBV7-7 to TRBJ2-1; TRBD2 might be the D (5 bases). This CDR3 is built from 15 residues. CDR1 is SSHAT, CDR2 FNYEAQ, per germline (reference sequence). The CDR3: CASSLGLAANNEQFF. The DNA for the CDR3 is TGTGCTAGCAGCTTAGGGCTAGCAGCTAACAATGAGCAGTTCTTC.

The rearrangement uses TRBV10-1 and TRBJ2-1; TRBD2 matches at 8 bases. The V gene's germline CDR1 is WNHNN and CDR2 SYGVQD (reference sequence). This CDR3 contains 15 residues. The junction had 13 bases not matched to a gene; V was cut back by 4 bases and J by 11 bases. The CDR3 protein is CASSAGGGPSVKQFF. The DNA of the CDR3 is TGCGCCAGCAGTGCCGGGGGGGGGCCAAGTGTAAAGCAGTTCTTC.

On this clone: The sample holds other DNA sequences that translate to the same CDR3. The chain is built from TRBV4-3 and TRBJ2-7, with 11 nucleotides matching TRBD2. The junction had 4 bases not matched to a gene; V was cut back by 4 bases and J by 2 bases. CDR1 is LGHNA, CDR2 YSLEER, per germline. CDR3 length: 15 amino acids. The CDR3 sequence: CASSPGTSGTYEQYF. The CDR3 DNA reads TGCGCCAGCAGCCCCGGGACTAGCGGCACCTACGAGCAGTACTTC.

This clone was detected once. This rearrangement joins TRBV27 to TRBJ2-7; 7 bases align to TRBD2. V was pared by 5 bases and J by 1 base, with 5 bases of the junction left unmatched. Germline lookup yields CDR1 MNHEY and CDR2 SMNVEV (reference sequence). This CDR3 has 14 amino acids. CDR3 sequence: CASSRAGSSYEQYF. The CDR3 nucleotides read TGTGCCAGCAGTAGAGCGGGATCGTCCTACGAGCAGTACTTC.

The chain has TRBV5-1 and TRBJ1-6; 8 nucleotides line up with TRBD1. V was pared by 7 bases and J by 10 bases, with 10 bases of the junction left unmatched. This CDR3 has 14 amino acids. The germline gives CDR1 SGHRS, CDR2 YFSETQ. The CDR3: CASDSGQGGSPLHF. Written as DNA, the CDR3 is TGCGCCAGCGATTCAGGACAGGGTGGATCACCCCTCCACTTT.

The table lists this clone with a count of one. This sequence joins TRBV7-2 and TRBJ2-5; the match to TRBD2 covers 11 bases. CDR1 is SGHTA, CDR2 FQGNSA, per germline. The CDR3 has 16 residues. The V segment lost 2 bases and the J segment 1 base; nucleotides outside the gene matches: 3. The CDR3 loop is CASSLSGTSGQETQYF. CDR3 in DNA: TGTGCCAGCAGCTTATCCGGGACTAGCGGCCAAGAGACCCAGTACTTC.

This chain links TRBV19 with TRBJ2-3; 10 bases are shared with TRBD2. The ends lost 0 bases at V and 5 bases at J; junction bases unmatched: 8. This CDR3 is built from 17 residues. CDR1 is LNHDA and CDR2 is SQIVND in the germline V gene (reference sequence). DNA of the CDR3: TGTGCCAGTAGTATAGAGGCGGGGCTAGCGGGAGAAGATACGCAGTATTTT. Amino acids: CASSIEAGLAGEDTQYF.

The rearrangement uses TRBV2 and TRBJ2-5; 13 bases line up with TRBD2. The length of the CDR3 is 14 residues. From germline, CDR1 is SNHLY and CDR2 FYNNEI. The V and J ends lost 10 bases and 7 bases, in that order; junction bases with no gene match: 9. Here the CDR3 reads CATSPGTSGMTQYF. The CDR3 bases are TGTGCCACCTCCCCGGGGACTAGCGGGATGACCCAGTACTTC.